This T cell receptor beta chain was documented in a study of regulatory T cells in long-lasting Graves disease (dated by TCRdb to about 2021). With regard to the full study: Patients with newly diagnosed Graves' disease had been on antithyroid drugs for under 3 months. A total of 35 or so samples were covered by TCR sequencing, comprising some 13 persistent and approximately 20 newly diagnosed Graves' disease patients. The study took place in China and was registered as a clinical trial. Patients with persistent Graves' disease were compared with patients with newly diagnosed Graves' disease using TCR sequencing and RNA sequencing of peripheral blood. Overall study results and their limits: Sequencing and analysis were restricted to the TCR beta chain. Compared with newly diagnosed patients, patients with persistent Graves' disease had lower TCR Shannon entropy and fewer highly expanded clones, which suggests clonal expansion. TRBV28, TRBJ1-2 and TRBJ2-5 were preferentially used in persistent disease, while TRBV20-1 and TRBJ2-1 were favored in newly diagnosed disease. The study examined only peripheral blood because the primary lesion, thyroid tissue, could not be accessed. Persistent patients shared more public clonotypes among themselves (fewer than 3,000) than newly diagnosed patients did (more than 950). The authors noted that the small sample size was a limitation that may lower accuracy.

This clonotype was detected only a few times. No cognate antigen has been identified for it. Base qualities are not at hand, and no much larger clone is one base apart. The CDR3 holds 15 amino acids from the cysteine to the phenylalanine. Solely the CDR3 DNA is kept, with 45 bases framed from the first base. CDR1 and CDR2, looked up from the germline V gene (reference sequence), are SEHNR and FQNEAQ. V trim: 3 bases; J trim: 1 base; unmatched bases: 5. The library came from multiplex PCR. The listed sequencing device is Illumina HiSeq 4000. TCR beta libraries were built with iRepertoire HTBI primers and Arm-PCR amplification of CDR3 regions. Before sequencing, the PCR products underwent gel purification. Regarding the original processing steps: Gene usage analysis of CDR3 amino acid clonotypes relied on the roughly 60 TRBV and about 15 TRBJ segments identified across samples. COPE and FqMerger were used to merge filtered high-quality paired reads into contigs. BLAST was used to align contigs to the IMGT TRBV, TRBD and TRBJ reference genes, and CDR3 was defined following IMGT. Highly expanded clones were defined as clonotypes with a frequency above 0.1%. Shannon entropy was used to measure repertoire diversity, and the Gini coefficient was used to measure V-J evenness. Public clonotypes were defined as clonotypes shared by more than one individual. The public reads were reprocessed in TCRdb via fastp at Q25 and MiXCR, keeping in-frame beta chains. Each entry is one CDR3 protein sequence, shown with its most common DNA and genes. TCRdb, rather than the study authors, made the V and J calls. The sample yields a few hundred thousand distinct CDR3 sequences; around 17% were counted once. The biggest ten clones account for roughly 27% of the sample.

The time point label, read with the paper, signifies: newly diagnosed GD, antithyroid drugs for less than 3 months. For both TCR sequencing and RNA sequencing, RNA was extracted from PBMCs in TRIzol. The diagnosis of Graves' disease was made according to American Thyroid Association guidelines. The patients came from an endocrinology department in Xi'an, China. Each patient gave approximately 8.8 milliliters of peripheral blood, collected in an EDTA anticoagulant tube. Ficoll Paque Plus density gradient separation was used to isolate PBMCs, and no further T cell sorting was done. An Agilent 2100 Bioanalyzer and agarose gel were used to assess RNA quality, and a NanoDrop 2000 was used to measure RNA concentration. These same records also appear under a second study, on T cells in Graves' hyperthyroidism and ophthalmopathy. As noted in the second study: A patient counted as having stable Graves' hyperthyroidism if no progression to ophthalmopathy occurred over 18 months of follow-up. Hyperthyroidism patients were newly diagnosed, with disease duration under 2 months, and aged 18 to 65 years. The study excluded patients with uncontrolled infections, other autoimmune diseases, pregnancy or lactation. Diagnoses were established on the basis of clinical symptoms, serum thyroxine and TRAb, thyroid ultrasound, and orbital computed tomography. A first-round RT-PCR of the TCR CDR3 used the HTBI primer set with the Qiagen OneStep RT-PCR kit. Most expanded thyroid clonotypes (frequency above 0.001) were also detected in blood, a finding suggesting that blood repertoires may reflect thyroid immune responses. Ophthalmopathy was separated from stable hyperthyroidism by a 13 V-J signature model, with about 88% sensitivity and approximately 81% specificity obtained in cross-validation and 80%/75% obtained in testing. In validation, the model predicted progression to ophthalmopathy a median of roughly 6.5 months before onset, with approximately 71% sensitivity and 72.22% specificity. TCR V-J signatures able to tell the groups apart were searched for in a discovery cohort of approximately 95 patients, of whom over 40 had Graves' ophthalmopathy and about 60 had stable Graves' hyperthyroidism. Prospective prediction of ophthalmopathy was tested in an independent validation cohort consisting of some 19 hyperthyroidism patients and some 15 patients who later progressed to ophthalmopathy. The 95 to 100 discovery patients were randomly divided into training and test sets at a 7:3 ratio. The study also compared thyroid tissue and blood T-cell repertoires from 5 to 7 Graves' hyperthyroidism patients. Following sampling, methimazole starting at 30 mg daily was given to hyperthyroidism patients, and high-dose intravenous methylprednisolone was given to ophthalmopathy patients. Libraries were constructed in a second round of multiplex PCR, after which size selection and purification were carried out. Paired-end sequencing of the libraries was performed with 100 bp reads on an Illumina HiSeq2000. SOAPnuke was used to process the raw data, removing reads that contained adapters or uncalled bases, had a mean Phred below 15, or lacked an exact match to the constant primer or identifier. COPE v1.2.5 was used to merge the high-quality paired reads, and each unique nucleotide sequence was defined as a clonotype. MiTCR v1.1 was used to align the clonotypes against IMGT TRBV, TRBD and TRBJ reference segments. The analysis was restricted to V-J combinations with a frequency above 0.0001, which together covered roughly 99% of the repertoires. The TCS score was defined as F50 (clonal expansion) divided by E x V (chaos), with BLOSUM62-based TCRdist calculated between CDR3 peptides within each V-J. Welch's t-statistics and random forest reduced 450 to 600 V-J features to roughly 13, which were used in a naive Bayes classifier (R e1071). No statistical method was used to set the sample size in advance, and investigators knew the group allocation. According to the paper, TCR Vbeta CDR3 sequencing was carried out on 120 to 150 peripheral blood samples, which came from 40 to 45 ophthalmopathy, fewer than 80 hyperthyroidism and some 17 progressor patients.

The rearranged segments are TRBV7-9 and TRBJ2-5; 7 of the junction bases match TRBD2. This TCR was recovered from a man aged 35 to 55 with Graves disease. Donor details come from another sample of the same person, matched by shared clones. Sequencing used peripheral blood mononuclear cells (PBMCs), obtained at new diagnosis, from a patient treated with antithyroid drugs. Here the CDR3 is given as CASSLGRVVQETQYF. The nucleotides are TGTGCCAGCAGCTTGGGGAGGGTGGTCCAAGAGACCCAGTACTTC. Reference TRBV7-9 and TRBJ2-5 genes cover what lies past the CDR3, so the full variable domain is DTGVSQNPRHKITKRGQNVTFRCDPISEHNRLYWYRQTLGQGPEFLTYFQNEAQLEKSRLLSDRFSAERPKGSFSTLEIQRTEQGDSAMYLCASSLGRVVQETQYFGPGTRLLVL.